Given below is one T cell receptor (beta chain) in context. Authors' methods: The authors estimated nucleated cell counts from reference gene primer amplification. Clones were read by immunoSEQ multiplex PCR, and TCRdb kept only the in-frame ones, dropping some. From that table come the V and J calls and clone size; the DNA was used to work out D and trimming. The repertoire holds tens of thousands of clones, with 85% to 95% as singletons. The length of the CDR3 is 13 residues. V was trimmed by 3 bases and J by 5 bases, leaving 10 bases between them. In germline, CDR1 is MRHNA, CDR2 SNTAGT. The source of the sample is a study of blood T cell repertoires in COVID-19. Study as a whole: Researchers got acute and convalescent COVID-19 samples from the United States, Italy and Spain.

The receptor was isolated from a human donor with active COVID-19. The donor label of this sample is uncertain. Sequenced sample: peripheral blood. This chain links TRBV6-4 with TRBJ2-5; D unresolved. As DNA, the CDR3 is TGTGCCAGCAGTGAAACAGAGTTCGAGACCCAGTACTTC. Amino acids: CASSETEFETQYF.